This TCR beta chain came from a study of cytomegalovirus exposure and HLA in healthy donors. In germline, CDR1 is SNHLY, CDR2 FYNNEI. The V gene end was trimmed by 1 base and the J gene end by 5 bases; junction bases not matched to a gene: 6. This CDR3 region has 15 residues. The PCR employed 60 Vbeta primers together with 13 Jbeta primers. Using immunoSEQ multiplex PCR, the repertoire was profiled, and TCRdb retains in-frame clones only, with some absent. The sample contains over 80,000 clones, around 72% of which appear only once. The receptor was derived from a man aged 35-49 years in good health and CMV-seronegative. The chain couples TRBV2 to TRBJ2-7; 9 bases are a match to TRBD1. The sample was PBMCs. The DNA for the CDR3 is TGTGCCAGCAGTGAAGAGGGGACAGGGTCCCACGAGCAGTACTTC. Translating it yields CASSEEGTGSHEQYF.